This T cell receptor beta chain appears in the sequencing data of a study of shared clonotypes between healthy human individuals. General study findings and limits: For sorted subsets, rarefaction showed incomplete sequencing despite large depth. When naive CD4 clonotypes were compared across a few donors, approximately 5% were shared.

Generated by immunoSEQ multiplex PCR, the TCRdb table keeps only in-frame clones and is missing some. The sample lists more than 600,000 clones, around 90% occurring once. Naive CD8 populations comprised CD45RO-negative cells positively selected for CCR7, excluding terminally differentiated effector memory CD45RA+ cells. Per germline, CDR1 MNHNS and CDR2 SASEGT. This CDR3 region has 13 residues. V was clipped by 6 bases and J by 4 bases, with 13 bases between them. As regards this clone: Antigen: not known.

The sequenced sample consisted of naive CD8+ T cells sorted from blood. The sequence was obtained from a man aged 30 to 39 in good health. V is TRBV6-1 and J is TRBJ2-7; TRBD2 might be the D (6 bases). The CDR3 DNA is TGTGCCAGCAGCGCGGGACCTCCGTACGAGCAGTACTTC. This gives the protein CASSAGPPYEQYF.